One sample yielded the 20 T cell receptor beta chains listed below, sequenced in a study of OX40 agonist ivuxolimab in advanced cancers. Libraries were constructed by the immunoSEQ multiplex PCR assay. As stored in TCRdb, this immuneACCESS dataset retains in-frame rearrangements with V and J assigned. A fraction of the clones does not appear; measured against another copy, unresolved V genes explain less than half of the discrepancy, and the remainder lacks a known reason. The sample table holds about 40,000 clones, of which about 85% were seen once. The ten largest clones represent roughly 16% of the sample. Sample: CD4+ or CD8+ T cells sorted from blood, taken in a trial of the OX40 agonist ivuxolimab. These receptors were collected from an adult with an advanced solid tumor such as melanoma, head and neck, liver or kidney cancer.

The genes are TRBV19 and TRBJ1-6, with unresolved D. Germline CDR1 and CDR2: LNHDA and SQIVND (reference sequence). Trimming removed 10 bases from V and 6 bases from J, with 10 bases in between. The CDR3 extends over 12 amino acids. The CDR3 sequence: CATSRGNSPLHF. The DNA for the CDR3 is TGTGCCACCAGTAGAGGTAATTCACCCCTCCACTTT.

The chain uses TRBV27 and TRBJ1-5; no firm D call. CDR1 and CDR2 from the germline V gene are MNHEY and SMNVEV (reference sequence). V was trimmed by 10 bases and J by 0 bases, leaving 13 bases between them. The CDR3 extends over 14 amino acids. The CDR3 region has the DNA TGTGCCATCCAAGACCAGTATAGCAATCAGCCCCAGCATTTT. Its translation is CAIQDQYSNQPQHF.

A note on this clone: Its ends do not fully match the called genes, so a read error is possible. This chain joins TRBV9 and TRBJ2-3, with 8 bases lining up with TRBD1. CDR3 length equals 16 residues. Germline-derived CDR1 and CDR2 are SGDLS and YYNGEE. In DNA form, the CDR3 reads TGTGCCAGCAGCGCACCGACAGGGGAAATCACATATACGCAGTATTTT. Its translation: CASSAPTGEITYTQYF.

This chain joins TRBV13 and TRBJ1-3, with 8 bases lining up with TRBD1. The ends lost 5 bases at V and 2 bases at J; junction bases unmatched: 2. The germline gives CDR1 PRHDT, CDR2 FYEKMQ (reference sequence). CDR3 length equals 14 residues. CDR3 protein: CASSPQGAGNTIYF. Here the CDR3 DNA reads TGTGCCAGCAGCCCACAGGGGGCTGGAAACACCATATATTTT.

The chain combines TRBV13 with TRBJ2-1; D might be TRBD1 or TRBD2, each matching 5 bases. V shed 11 bases and J shed 0 bases, with 17 bases lying between them. This CDR3 contains 15 residues. CDR1 is PRHDT and CDR2 is FYEKMQ in the germline V gene (reference sequence). The CDR3: CAGGDAGSSYNEQFF. Here the CDR3 DNA reads TGTGCCGGGGGTGATGCAGGGAGCTCCTACAATGAGCAGTTCTTC.

This chain connects TRBV7-9 to TRBJ2-1; D is possibly TRBD1 or TRBD2 (5 bases each). V was trimmed by 3 bases and J by 6 bases, leaving 12 bases between them. From germline, CDR1 is SEHNR and CDR2 FQNEAQ (reference sequence). The CDR3 totals 14 residues. CDR3 sequence reads: CASSFGSGSNEQFF. CDR3 DNA: TGTGCCAGCAGCTTCGGGTCAGGGAGCAATGAGCAGTTCTTC. The full variable domain, in which reference TRBV7-9 and TRBJ2-1 provide the parts outside the CDR3, is DTGVSQNPRHKITKRGQNVTFRCDPISEHNRLYWYRQTLGQGPEFLTYFQNEAQLEKSRLLSDRFSAERPKGSFSTLEIQRTEQGDSAMYLCASSFGSGSNEQFFGPGTRLTVL.

A few counts support this clone. This chain joins TRBV11-2 and TRBJ1-5; D unclear. CDR3 size: 13 residues. Trimming removed 4 bases from V and 6 bases from J, with 10 bases in between. The germline V gene has CDR1 SGHAT and CDR2 FQNNGV. DNA for the CDR3: TGTGCCAGCAGCTCTTACTTCGGTCAGCCCCAGCATTTT. Protein: CASSSYFGQPQHF.

The rearrangement joins TRBV7-9 to TRBJ1-6, with D perhaps matching TRBD1 (5 bases). The CDR3 totals 15 residues. V was shortened by 1 base and J by 11 bases, with 15 bases between the two germline ends. Germline CDR1 and CDR2: SEHNR and FQNEAQ (reference sequence). CDR3 bases: TGTGCCAGCAGCTTAGTTCGAGGGGCCGACGCACCCCTCCACTTT. Residues: CASSLVRGADAPLHF.

This clone was found once. The chain carries TRBV27 and TRBJ1-2; unclear D gene. V shed 0 bases and J shed 2 bases, with 4 bases lying between them. The length of the CDR3 is 13 residues. Germline CDR1 MNHEY, CDR2 SMNVEV (reference sequence). The CDR3 loop reads CASSLSGNYGYTF. The CDR3, as DNA: TGTGCCAGCAGTTTATCAGGGAACTATGGCTACACCTTC.

This clone occurred a few times. This rearrangement joins TRBV29-1 to TRBJ1-2; 8 positions match TRBD1. The CDR3 is made up of 14 amino acids. The V gene's germline CDR1 is SQVTM and CDR2 ANQGSEA. The trim removed 3 bases at V and 4 bases at J, leaving 7 bases unmatched. The CDR3 region is CSVDSRGLGYGYTF. CDR3 nucleotide sequence: TGCAGCGTTGATAGCAGGGGGCTCGGCTATGGCTACACCTTC.

The chain is built from TRBV4-3 and TRBJ1-1; D is uncertain. Germline CDR1 LGHNA, CDR2 YSLEER. Trimming pared 4 bases from V and 2 bases from J, leaving 14 bases between. CDR3 size: 15 residues. The CDR3 here is CASSLGLEGNTEAFF. The CDR3 coding sequence is TGCGCCAGCAGCCTAGGATTGGAGGGAAACACTGAAGCTTTCTTT.

The chain joins TRBV5-8 to TRBJ1-2; a possible D gene is TRBD1 (5 bases). CDR3 length: 15 amino acids. CDR1 SGHTS and CDR2 YDEGEE come from the germline V gene. V gave up 3 bases and J gave up 2 bases, with 14 bases separating them. CDR3 nucleotide sequence: TGTGCCAGCAGCTATGGGACGGCGACAAACTATGGCTACACCTTC. Protein sequence: CASSYGTATNYGYTF.

The rearrangement joins TRBV11-1 to TRBJ2-3, with D hard to call. V was shortened by 5 bases and J by 0 bases, with 9 bases between the two germline ends. Germline values: CDR1 SGHAT, CDR2 FQDESV (reference sequence). This CDR3 has 14 residues. This chain's CDR3 is CASSPAPSTDTQYF. In DNA form, the CDR3 reads TGTGCCAGCAGCCCGGCCCCGAGCACAGATACGCAGTATTTT.

About this clone: This specimen includes other DNA sequences encoding the same CDR3. CDR3 coding DNA: TGTGCCAGCAGTTCAGGGTCCTACGAGCAGTACTTC. Encoded protein: CASSSGSYEQYF. This chain uses TRBV27 with TRBJ2-7; D possibly corresponds to TRBD1 (5 bases). This CDR3 has 12 amino acids. CDR1 is MNHEY, CDR2 SMNVEV, per germline (reference sequence). V lost 4 bases and J 1 base, leaving 5 bases between the germline ends.

The chain links TRBV4-2 to TRBJ2-3, with 12 bases matching TRBD2. Germline lookup yields CDR1 LGHNA and CDR2 YNFKEQ. CDR3 length equals 17 residues. J was trimmed by 2 bases and V by 4 bases; bases with no gene match: 7. CDR3: CASSRLTSGGPTDTQYF. The CDR3 DNA sequence: TGTGCCAGCAGCCGGCTTACTAGCGGGGGGCCCACAGATACGCAGTATTTT.

The J gene is TRBJ1-1, the V gene TRBV11-3; D gene unclear. This CDR3 comprises 12 residues. Looked up from germline, CDR1 is SGHNT and CDR2 is YENEEA. Trimming stripped 1 base from V and 4 bases from J, with 4 bases between. This chain's CDR3 is CASSLVSTEAFF. As DNA, the CDR3 is TGTGCCAGCAGCTTAGTGAGCACTGAAGCTTTCTTT.

The V and J genes are TRBV9 and TRBJ2-1, with a tentative D call TRBD2 (6 bases). The V end lost 5 bases, the J end lost 1 base, and 7 bases lay between the germline ends. The CDR3 has 13 residues. Germline CDR1 and CDR2: SGDLS and YYNGEE. CDR3 in amino acids: CASRGGSYNEQFF. The CDR3 DNA is TGTGCCAGCAGGGGGGGATCCTACAATGAGCAGTTCTTC.

The rearrangement uses TRBV6-4 and TRBJ2-1; 13 bases are a match to TRBD2. The CDR3 sequence is 16 residues long. Germline CDR1 is MRHNA and CDR2 is SNTAGT. J was trimmed by 6 bases and V by 6 bases; bases with no gene match: 8. CDR3 nucleotides: TGTGCCAGCAGGATGACTAGCGGGGGGCCCGGCAATGAGCAGTTCTTC. It codes for CASRMTSGGPGNEQFF.

The chain carries TRBV6-1 and TRBJ2-7, with 8 bases matching TRBD1. Trimming took 4 bases from V and 0 from J; bases not matched to a gene: 5. Germline CDR1 is MNHNS and CDR2 is SASEGT. The CDR3 consists of 15 residues. The CDR3: CASSAWTGTSYEQYF. CDR3 bases: TGTGCCAGCAGTGCCTGGACAGGGACCTCCTACGAGCAGTACTTC.

The V gene is TRBV6-5, the J gene TRBJ2-1, with TRBD1 matching over 7 bases. The CDR3 runs to 15 residues. V dropped 8 bases and J dropped 0; count of bases not matched to a gene: 7. CDR1 and CDR2 (germline): MNHEY, SVGAGI. As DNA, the CDR3 is TGTGCCAGCGGCCTGACAGGGAGCTCCTACAATGAGCAGTTCTTC. Encoded protein: CASGLTGSSYNEQFF.